This entry describes one T cell receptor (beta chain). Cohort placement rested on clinical history that participants reported themselves. The CDR3 runs 17 residues. The junction had 11 bases not matched to a gene; V was cut back by 5 bases and J by 2 bases. Germline V gives CDR1 SEHNR, CDR2 FQNEAQ (reference sequence). Using immunoSEQ multiplex PCR, the repertoire was profiled, and TCRdb retains in-frame clones only, with some absent. The sample holds 350,000 to 450,000 clones, around 87% seen once. The entry originates in a study of blood T cell repertoires in COVID-19. Study-wide context: Acute-phase and convalescent COVID-19 samples originated in the United States, Italy and Spain. Sample material is recorded as cDNA or gDNA derived from T cells, B-cell-depleted T cells, or PBMCs.

The J gene is TRBJ2-2, the V gene TRBV7-9, with TRBD2 identical over 7 bases. The specimen sequenced was PBMCs or T cells enriched from blood (not recorded which). The sequence came from a man between 40 and 49 years old in a cohort exposed to, infected with or recovered from COVID-19 (not recorded which). This CDR3 is CASSRMEGGSNTGELFF. The CDR3 DNA reads TGTGCCAGCAGCCGCATGGAGGGCGGGAGTAACACCGGGGAGCTGTTTTTT.